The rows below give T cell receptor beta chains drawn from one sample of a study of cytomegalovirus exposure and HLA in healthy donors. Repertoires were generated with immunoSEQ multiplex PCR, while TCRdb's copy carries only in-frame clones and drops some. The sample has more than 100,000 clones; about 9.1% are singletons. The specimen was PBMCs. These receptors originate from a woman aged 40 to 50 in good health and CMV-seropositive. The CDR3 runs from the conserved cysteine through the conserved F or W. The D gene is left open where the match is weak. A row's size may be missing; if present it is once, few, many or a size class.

CDR3nt: TGTGCCAGTAGACTTACGGGGGATCAGCCCCAGCATTTT
CDR3aa: CASRLTGDQPQHF
v_gene: TRBV19
abundance: few
d_gene: -
j_gene: TRBJ1-5

CDR3nt: TGTGCCAGCAGTTACTCGAGCGGCGGGGAAAAACTGTTTTTT
CDR3aa: CASSYSSGGEKLFF
v_gene: TRBV6-6
abundance: -
d_gene: -
j_gene: TRBJ1-4

CDR3nt: TGCGCCAGCAGCTTGGGGACTAGCGTCACAGATACGCAGTATTTT
CDR3aa: CASSLGTSVTDTQYF
v_gene: TRBV5-1
abundance: -
d_gene: TRBD2
j_gene: TRBJ2-3

CDR3nt: TGTGCCAGCAGTTACATCGGGACAGGTGAAGAGACCCAGTACTTC
CDR3aa: CASSYIGTGEETQYF
v_gene: TRBV6-5
abundance: few
d_gene: TRBD1
j_gene: TRBJ2-5

CDR3nt: TGCGCCAGCAGCTTGGGTCCAGGTGGGGCCAACGTCCTGACTTTC
CDR3aa: CASSLGPGGANVLTF
v_gene: TRBV5-1
abundance: -
d_gene: -
j_gene: TRBJ2-6

CDR3nt: TGCGCCAGCAGCTTGGCCGCGAGGGGGCACACAGATACGCAGTATTTT
CDR3aa: CASSLAARGHTDTQYF
v_gene: TRBV5-1
abundance: few
d_gene: TRBD1
j_gene: TRBJ2-3

CDR3nt: TGTGCCAGCACAGGAGACAGGGCCAATTCACCCCTCCACTTT
CDR3aa: CASTGDRANSPLHF
v_gene: TRBV6-1
abundance: -
d_gene: TRBD1
j_gene: TRBJ1-6

CDR3nt: TGCAGCGTTGGGACAGATCCTAATCAGCCCCAGCATTTT
CDR3aa: CSVGTDPNQPQHF
v_gene: TRBV29-1
abundance: few
d_gene: -
j_gene: TRBJ1-5

CDR3nt: TGTGCCAGTAGTATAGAAACAACGAATCAGCCCCAGCATTTT
CDR3aa: CASSIETTNQPQHF
v_gene: TRBV19
abundance: -
d_gene: -
j_gene: TRBJ1-5

CDR3nt: TGTGCCAGCAGCCCGGGTGGGTACCAAGAGACCCAGTACTTC
CDR3aa: CASSPGGYQETQYF
v_gene: TRBV5-4
abundance: few
d_gene: -
j_gene: TRBJ2-5

CDR3nt: TGTGCCAGCAGTGGGTCCCAGGCGTCACCCCTCCACTTT
CDR3aa: CASSGSQASPLHF
v_gene: TRBV2
abundance: -
d_gene: -
j_gene: TRBJ1-6

CDR3nt: TGTGCCAGCAGCTTGGTGACTTCGGTCCAAGAGACCCAGTACTTC
CDR3aa: CASSLVTSVQETQYF
v_gene: TRBV5-6
abundance: -
d_gene: -
j_gene: TRBJ2-5

CDR3nt: TGTGCCAGCAGCCGGACAATATCTGGAAACACCATATATTTT
CDR3aa: CASSRTISGNTIYF
v_gene: TRBV7-9
abundance: -
d_gene: -
j_gene: TRBJ1-3

CDR3nt: TGTGCCAGCAGCTTAGCGGGGGGAAGCACAGATACGCAGTATTTT
CDR3aa: CASSLAGGSTDTQYF
v_gene: TRBV7-9
abundance: -
d_gene: -
j_gene: TRBJ2-3

CDR3nt: TGTGCCCTCCCGGGGGACAGGGGATTCACAGATACGCAGTATTTT
CDR3aa: CALPGDRGFTDTQYF
v_gene: TRBV19
abundance: few
d_gene: TRBD1
j_gene: TRBJ2-3

CDR3nt: TGTGCCAGCAGTTGGGAGGGTTTCTCCTACGAGCAGTACTTC
CDR3aa: CASSWEGFSYEQYF
v_gene: TRBV7-8
abundance: few
d_gene: TRBD2
j_gene: TRBJ2-7

CDR3nt: TGTGCCAGCAGTACAACCGGGACAGCCAATTCACCCCTCCACTTT
CDR3aa: CASSTTGTANSPLHF
v_gene: TRBV6-6
abundance: -
d_gene: TRBD1
j_gene: TRBJ1-6

CDR3nt: TGTGCCAGCAGCTCCCCAGGGGATGAAAAACTGTTTTTT
CDR3aa: CASSSPGDEKLFF
v_gene: TRBV5-4
abundance: -
d_gene: -
j_gene: TRBJ1-4

CDR3nt: TGTGCCACCAGCAGAGAGGAGGTCAACTCCTACGAGCAGTACTTC
CDR3aa: CATSREEVNSYEQYF
v_gene: TRBV15
abundance: -
d_gene: -
j_gene: TRBJ2-7

CDR3nt: TGCGCCAGCAGCCAGATCTTTGACAGTCACTACGAGCAGTACTTC
CDR3aa: CASSQIFDSHYEQYF
v_gene: TRBV4-1
abundance: few
d_gene: -
j_gene: TRBJ2-7

CDR3nt: TGTGCCAGCAGGCTACAGGGGGCAGTGGGCGGGGAGCTGTTTTTT
CDR3aa: CASRLQGAVGGELFF
v_gene: TRBV6-1
abundance: -
d_gene: TRBD1
j_gene: TRBJ2-2

CDR3nt: TGTGCCAGCAGCGCCCGTGCGGGGGCGAACACCGGGGAGCTGTTTTTT
CDR3aa: CASSARAGANTGELFF
v_gene: TRBV9
abundance: -
d_gene: TRBD2
j_gene: TRBJ2-2

CDR3nt: TGTGCCAGCAGCGTAGCTGGCAGGAGGCAGATCTTC
CDR3aa: CASSVAGRRQIF
v_gene: TRBV9
abundance: -
d_gene: -
j_gene: TRBJ2-1

CDR3nt: TGTGCCAGCAGCTTAGTTAGCTTCCGGAGCTCTGGAAACACCATATATTTT
CDR3aa: CASSLVSFRSSGNTIYF
v_gene: TRBV7-2
abundance: -
d_gene: -
j_gene: TRBJ1-3

CDR3nt: TGTGCCAGCAGCGTAGGGGGATGGGGGACTAGCGCCTCGGGTGAGCAGTTCTTC
CDR3aa: CASSVGGWGTSASGEQFF
v_gene: TRBV9
abundance: -
d_gene: TRBD2
j_gene: TRBJ2-1

CDR3nt: TGTGCCCGGGGACAGGCCCATGGCTACACCTTC
CDR3aa: CARGQAHGYTF
v_gene: TRBV5-6
abundance: few
d_gene: TRBD1
j_gene: TRBJ1-2

CDR3nt: TGTGCCAGCAGGACGGGACAGCCGACCTACGAGCAGTACTTC
CDR3aa: CASRTGQPTYEQYF
v_gene: TRBV7-2
abundance: -
d_gene: TRBD1
j_gene: TRBJ2-7

CDR3nt: TGCGCCAGCAGCTCGACAGGGGATGGTCAGCCCCAGCATTTT
CDR3aa: CASSSTGDGQPQHF
v_gene: TRBV5-1
abundance: few
d_gene: TRBD1
j_gene: TRBJ1-5

CDR3nt: TGTGCCAGCAGGTTCGGACCCAGGGGGAACACTGAAGCTTTCTTT
CDR3aa: CASRFGPRGNTEAFF
v_gene: TRBV7-8
abundance: many
d_gene: -
j_gene: TRBJ1-1

CDR3nt: TGTGCCAGCAGTTTTAGCGGGGGGCCGTACCAAGAGACCCAGTACTTC
CDR3aa: CASSFSGGPYQETQYF
v_gene: TRBV2
abundance: few
d_gene: TRBD2
j_gene: TRBJ2-5

CDR3nt: TGTGCCAGCAGGGGGACAGGGACTTGGACTGAAGCTTTCTTT
CDR3aa: CASRGTGTWTEAFF
v_gene: TRBV6-1
abundance: few
d_gene: TRBD1
j_gene: TRBJ1-1

CDR3nt: TGTGCCACCAGGCCCGGGACAGATTTTTTTTATGGCTACACCTTC
CDR3aa: CATRPGTDFFYGYTF
v_gene: TRBV6-5
abundance: few
d_gene: TRBD1
j_gene: TRBJ1-2

CDR3nt: TGTGCCAGCAGCGCGGGACAGCCTTTCTCTGGGGCCAACGTCCTGACTTTC
CDR3aa: CASSAGQPFSGANVLTF
v_gene: TRBV7-2
abundance: -
d_gene: -
j_gene: TRBJ2-6

CDR3nt: TGTGCCAGCAGCCAAGATAGCCTAGCGGGGGGGCCAGGCACAGATACGCAGTATTTT
CDR3aa: CASSQDSLAGGPGTDTQYF
v_gene: TRBV4-2
abundance: -
d_gene: TRBD2
j_gene: TRBJ2-3

CDR3nt: TGTGCCAGCAGTGAACGGGTCACCGGGGAGCTGTTTTTT
CDR3aa: CASSERVTGELFF
v_gene: TRBV2
abundance: -
d_gene: -
j_gene: TRBJ2-2

CDR3nt: TGCAGCGTTTCCCGACGGGGGGCCAACGATGAGCAGTTCTTC
CDR3aa: CSVSRRGANDEQFF
v_gene: TRBV29-1
abundance: few
d_gene: -
j_gene: TRBJ2-1

CDR3nt: TGTGCCAGCAGCTCGGCAACAGGGGGCAGGACTGAAGCTTTCTTT
CDR3aa: CASSSATGGRTEAFF
v_gene: TRBV5-6
abundance: few
d_gene: TRBD1
j_gene: TRBJ1-1

CDR3nt: TGTGCCAGTAGTATTCGCCGATTAGAGTACACAGATACGCAGTATTTT
CDR3aa: CASSIRRLEYTDTQYF
v_gene: TRBV19
abundance: few
d_gene: -
j_gene: TRBJ2-3

CDR3nt: TGTGCCACCAGCAGAGTCCCGGAGACTGAGCAGTTCTTC
CDR3aa: CATSRVPETEQFF
v_gene: TRBV15
abundance: few
d_gene: -
j_gene: TRBJ2-1

CDR3nt: TGTGCCAGCAGAGGACAGCCCCAAGAGACCCAGTACTTC
CDR3aa: CASRGQPQETQYF
v_gene: TRBV5-4
abundance: few
d_gene: -
j_gene: TRBJ2-5

CDR3nt: TGTGCCAGTAGTATAAGTTGGGGGCTGGGGACTGAAGCTTTCTTT
CDR3aa: CASSISWGLGTEAFF
v_gene: TRBV19
abundance: -
d_gene: -
j_gene: TRBJ1-1

CDR3nt: TGCGCCAGCAGCTTGAATGGAGGCAATCAGCCCCAGCATTTT
CDR3aa: CASSLNGGNQPQHF
v_gene: TRBV5-1
abundance: few
d_gene: -
j_gene: TRBJ1-5

CDR3nt: TGTGCCAGCAGCTTATGGAGAACCGCCGGGGGGTGGGCAGAGACCCAGTACTTC
CDR3aa: CASSLWRTAGGWAETQYF
v_gene: TRBV7-6
abundance: -
d_gene: TRBD2
j_gene: TRBJ2-5

CDR3nt: TGTGCCAGCAGTTTATCGCTGGACACAGTGAGAAATGAGCAGTTCTTC
CDR3aa: CASSLSLDTVRNEQFF
v_gene: TRBV27
abundance: -
d_gene: -
j_gene: TRBJ2-1

CDR3nt: TGTGCCAGCAGCGGGACTTTACAAGAGACCCAGTACTTC
CDR3aa: CASSGTLQETQYF
v_gene: TRBV6-5
abundance: few
d_gene: -
j_gene: TRBJ2-5

CDR3nt: TGTGCCAGCAGCTTAGCGGGACGCGGGACTAACTATGGCTACACCTTC
CDR3aa: CASSLAGRGTNYGYTF
v_gene: TRBV7-8
abundance: many
d_gene: -
j_gene: TRBJ1-2

CDR3nt: TGCGCCAGCAGCCAACTGGCAGCGACGAATGAAAAACTGTTTTTT
CDR3aa: CASSQLAATNEKLFF
v_gene: TRBV4-1
abundance: few
d_gene: -
j_gene: TRBJ1-4

CDR3nt: TGTGCCAGCAGTTACTCGAGCAGCGGGGGGACAGATACGCAGTATTTT
CDR3aa: CASSYSSSGGTDTQYF
v_gene: TRBV6-5
abundance: few
d_gene: TRBD2
j_gene: TRBJ2-3

CDR3nt: TGCAGTGCTTATCAAGAGACCCAGTACTTC
CDR3aa: CSAYQETQYF
v_gene: TRBV20-1
abundance: -
d_gene: -
j_gene: TRBJ2-5

CDR3nt: TGTGCCAGCAGCCAAGATCAAGCATCTGGCTACACCTTC
CDR3aa: CASSQDQASGYTF
v_gene: TRBV4-2
abundance: -
d_gene: -
j_gene: TRBJ1-2

CDR3nt: TGTGCCAGCAGCTTAGTCTGGGGCGCCTACAATGAGCAGTTCTTC
CDR3aa: CASSLVWGAYNEQFF
v_gene: TRBV7-2
abundance: -
d_gene: -
j_gene: TRBJ2-1